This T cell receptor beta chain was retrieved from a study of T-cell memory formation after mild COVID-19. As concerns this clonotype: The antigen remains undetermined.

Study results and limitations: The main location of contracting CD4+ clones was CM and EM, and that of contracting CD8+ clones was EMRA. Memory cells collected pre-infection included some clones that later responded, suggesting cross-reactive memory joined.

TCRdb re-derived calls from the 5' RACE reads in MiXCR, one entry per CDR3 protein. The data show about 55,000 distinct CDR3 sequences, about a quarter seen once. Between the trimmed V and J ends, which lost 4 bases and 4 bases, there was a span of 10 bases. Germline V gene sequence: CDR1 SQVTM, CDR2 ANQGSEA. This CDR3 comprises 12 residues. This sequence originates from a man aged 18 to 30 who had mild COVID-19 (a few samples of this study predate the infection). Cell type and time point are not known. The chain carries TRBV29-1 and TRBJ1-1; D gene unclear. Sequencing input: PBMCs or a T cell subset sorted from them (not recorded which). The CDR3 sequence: CSVAGLSTEAFF. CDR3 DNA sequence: TGCAGCGTTGCAGGTTTGAGCACTGAAGCTTTCTTT.